This record covers a single T cell receptor beta chain. This sample was taken from a study of blood T cell repertoires in COVID-19. Study context: Sites across the United States, Italy and Spain contributed samples from acute and convalescent COVID-19. T cells, B-cell-depleted T cells, or PBMCs supplied cDNA or gDNA.

Source study methods: How many nucleated cells were present was estimated from reference gene primer amplification. Clones were read by immunoSEQ multiplex PCR, and TCRdb kept only the in-frame ones, dropping some. V and J calls and clone size are those listed in that table; D and trimming were worked out from the DNA. The sample lists about 140,000 clones; just under 90% were seen once. Per germline, CDR1 GTSNPN and CDR2 SVGIG (reference sequence). Trimming took off 2 bases at V and 5 bases at J, with 10 bases between the two ends. The length of the CDR3 is 13 residues. Sequencing was carried out using peripheral blood. The chain employs TRBV30 and TRBJ1-5, with D possibly being TRBD1 (6 bases). This TCR derives from an elderly woman with acute or convalescent COVID-19. The chain's CDR3 is CAWSSAGDQPQHF. The CDR3 DNA is TGTGCCTGGAGTTCGGCAGGGGATCAGCCCCAGCATTTT.